These 17 T cell receptor beta chains came from one sample sequenced in a study of blood T cell repertoires in COVID-19. Generated by immunoSEQ multiplex PCR, the TCRdb table keeps only in-frame clones and is missing some. This sample yields about 200,000 clones, of which roughly 81% are seen a single time; less than 5.5% belongs to the top ten. Sequenced input: peripheral blood. These TCRs come from a woman older than 75 with acute or convalescent COVID-19.

This chain links TRBV5-8 with TRBJ1-4; TRBD1 might be the D (5 bases). V was cut by 1 base and J by 9 bases, with 16 bases left in between. Germline V gives CDR1 SGHTS, CDR2 YDEGEE. The CDR3 contains 15 residues. The DNA of the CDR3 is TGTGCCAGCAGCTTGAGAGGAAAGGGGTCAAAAAAACTGTTTTTT. As protein: CASSLRGKGSKKLFF.

The rearrangement uses TRBV9 and TRBJ2-3; D might be TRBD2 (6 bases). V lost 3 bases and J lost 2, with 13 bases in between. The CDR3 length is 15 residues. The germline V gene encodes CDR1 SGDLS and CDR2 YYNGEE. Here the CDR3 DNA reads TGTGCCAGCAGCGGAGCAGGGACTGCCACAGATACGCAGTATTTT. Encoded protein: CASSGAGTATDTQYF. Full variable domain (missing parts from reference TRBV9 and TRBJ2-3): DSGVTQTPKHLITATGQRVTLRCSPRSGDLSVYWYQQSLDQGLQFLIQYYNGEERAKGNILERFSAQQFPDLHSELNLSSLELGDSALYFCASSGAGTATDTQYFGPGTRLTVL.

In regard to this clone: The identical CDR3 is also encoded by other nucleotide sequences in the sample. V and J are TRBV24-1 and TRBJ1-4; D uncertain. Germline V gene data show CDR1 as KGHDR and CDR2 as SFDVKD. The V and J ends lost 5 bases and 5 bases respectively, with 14 bases between them. The length of the CDR3 is 15 residues. This CDR3 is CATSGNRGGNEKLFF. CDR3 DNA: TGTGCCACCAGTGGAAACCGGGGAGGGAATGAAAAACTGTTTTTT.

This clone was counted only a few times. Here the CDR3 DNA reads TGTGCCAGCAGTTTACTAGCGGGAGATAGTACCGGGGAGCTGTTTTTT. As protein: CASSLLAGDSTGELFF. This chain joins TRBV27 and TRBJ2-2; TRBD2 matches 10 bases. The CDR3 has 16 residues. J gave up 5 bases and V 2 bases, and 5 bases lay outside the gene matches. CDR1 MNHEY and CDR2 SMNVEV come from the germline V gene (reference sequence).

This chain uses TRBV6-5 with TRBJ1-1; TRBD1 agrees at 7 bases. Germline V CDR1 and CDR2: MNHEY, SVGAGI. The CDR3 contains 15 residues. J gave up 5 bases and V 5 bases, and 11 bases lay outside the gene matches. Here the CDR3 reads CASSSNPGGGTEAFF. CDR3 in DNA: TGTGCCAGCAGTAGTAACCCAGGGGGTGGGACTGAAGCTTTCTTT.

The chain's CDR3 is CASSRIAGEFDTQYF. In DNA form, the CDR3 reads TGTGCCAGCTCACGTATAGCGGGAGAGTTCGATACGCAGTATTTT. V is TRBV18 and J is TRBJ2-3, with 9 bases aligning to TRBD2. Per the germline V gene, CDR1 is KGHSH and CDR2 is LQKENI. The trim removed 4 bases at V and 6 bases at J, leaving 8 bases unmatched. The CDR3 spans 15 residues.

This clone was recorded once. The chain uses TRBV9 and TRBJ2-5, with TRBD1 identical over 7 bases. J lost 5 bases, V lost 3 bases, and 4 bases had no gene match. The CDR3 totals 13 residues. Germline-derived CDR1 and CDR2 are SGDLS and YYNGEE. This CDR3 reads CASSERQGETQYF. In DNA, the CDR3 is TGTGCCAGCAGCGAGAGACAGGGTGAGACCCAGTACTTC.

V usage is TRBV5-5 and J usage is TRBJ1-2, with D hard to call. V gave up 3 bases and J gave up 1 base, with 4 bases separating them. CDR1 SGHKS and CDR2 YYEKEE come from the germline V gene (reference sequence). The CDR3 has 12 amino acids. The CDR3 DNA follows: TGTGCCAGCAGCTCCGTTAACTATGGCTACACCTTC. This encodes CASSSVNYGYTF.

V is TRBV7-9 and J is TRBJ2-2, with a weak D call TRBD2 (6 bases). Trimming took 3 bases from V and 4 from J, leaving 12 bases between them. Germline CDR1 and CDR2: SEHNR and FQNEAQ (reference sequence). The CDR3 has 15 residues. CDR3 nucleotide sequence: TGTGCCAGCAGCTTGGCGGGGTCCGGCACCGGGGAGCTGTTTTTT. It is translated as CASSLAGSGTGELFF.

The rearrangement uses TRBV28 and TRBJ2-1; 9 bases match TRBD1. Germline V gives CDR1 MDHEN, CDR2 SYDVKM. The J segment lost 8 bases and the V segment lost 7 bases, leaving 15 bases of the junction unmatched. The CDR3 contains 16 residues. Here the CDR3 DNA reads TGTGCCAGCACCATTATTGTGGGGACAGGGCAGGATGAGCAGTTCTTC. It codes for CASTIIVGTGQDEQFF.

This chain joins TRBV18 and TRBJ2-7; TRBD2 is a possible D gene (5 bases). The germline gives CDR1 KGHSH, CDR2 LQKENI. The V gene lost 0 bases and the J gene lost 3 bases, with 9 bases spanning the gap. The CDR3 extends over 14 amino acids. CDR3 region: CASSPPGALYEQYF. CDR3 bases: TGTGCCAGCTCACCACCGGGAGCGCTCTACGAGCAGTACTTC.

The gene calls are TRBV5-8 and TRBJ2-7; possible D gene TRBD2, 5 bases. The V gene lost 0 bases and the J gene lost 9 bases, with 25 bases spanning the gap. This CDR3 is 17 amino acids long. Per germline, CDR1 SGHTS and CDR2 YDEGEE. The CDR3 DNA follows: TGTGCCAGCAGCTTGGGGGCTGCTAGCTTTGTCAGGTTCGGGCAGTACTTC. The encoded protein is CASSLGAASFVRFGQYF. Variable domain in full (rest from reference TRBV5-8 and TRBJ2-7): EAGVTQSPTHLIKTRGQQATLRCSPISGHTSVYWYQQALGLGLQFLLWYDEGEERNRGNFPPRFSGRQFPNYSSELNVNALELEDSALYLCASSLGAASFVRFGQYFGPGTRLTVT.

The chain recombines TRBV28 with TRBJ2-7, with 8 bases that match TRBD1. After removal of 4 bases from V and 6 bases from J, the junction contained 11 bases not matched to a gene. Germline CDR1 reads MDHEN; CDR2 reads SYDVKM. The CDR3 runs to 15 residues. This CDR3 reads CASSSLGQGQGEQYF. CDR3 bases: TGTGCCAGCAGTTCCCTCGGACAGGGTCAAGGCGAGCAGTACTTC.

This chain links TRBV7-2 with TRBJ2-3; D is perhaps TRBD2 (6 bases). Germline V gene data show CDR1 as SGHTA and CDR2 as FQGNSA. This CDR3 has 16 amino acids. Trimming left V 3 bases short and J 0 bases short, with 13 bases between. CDR3 protein: CASSLFLGTSTDTQYF. DNA of the CDR3: TGTGCCAGCAGCTTGTTTTTAGGGACTAGCACAGATACGCAGTATTTT.

The gene calls are TRBV15 and TRBJ2-5; TRBD2 matches 8 bases. The CDR3 length is 15 residues. The trim removed 4 bases at V and 6 bases at J, leaving 10 bases unmatched. CDR1 LNHNV and CDR2 YYDKDF come from the germline V gene (reference sequence). The DNA of the CDR3 is TGTGCCACCAGCAAAGGGCGGGAGGCCCTCCAGACCCAGTACTTC. Translation: CATSKGREALQTQYF. Supplemented by reference TRBV15 and TRBJ2-5, the full variable domain reads DAMVIQNPRYQVTQFGKPVTLSCSQTLNHNVMYWYQQKSSQAPKLLFHYYDKDFNNEADTPDNFQSRRPNTSFCFLDIRSPGLGDTAMYLCATSKGREALQTQYFGPGTRLLVL.

This clone was observed once. CDR3 sequence reads: CASSIGWTGGYNEQFF. The CDR3 DNA is TGTGCCAGTAGTATAGGGTGGACAGGGGGCTACAATGAGCAGTTCTTC. The rearrangement uses TRBV19 and TRBJ2-1; 10 bases match TRBD1. The length of the CDR3 is 16 residues. Germline trimming cut 1 base from V and 3 bases from J; bases unmatched to any gene: 3. Germline values: CDR1 LNHDA, CDR2 SQIVND (reference sequence).

J is TRBJ1-1 and V is TRBV20-1; a possible D gene is TRBD1 (6 bases). The V and J ends lost 6 bases and 1 base respectively, with 15 bases between them. Germline V gene data show CDR1 as DFQATT and CDR2 as SNEGSKA (reference sequence). The CDR3 covers 14 residues. The DNA of the CDR3 is TGCAGTGCGAGTGCCGGGACAAGGAACACTGAAGCTTTCTTT. Its translation: CSASAGTRNTEAFF.